These 2 T cell receptor beta chains were sequenced from one sample in a study of identical twins (dated by TCRdb to the mid-2010s). The library was generated by 5' RACE. Sequencing relied on an Illumina HiSeq 2000. TCRdb itself trimmed the public reads at Q25 with fastp, ran MiXCR and retained productive beta chains. Records with the same CDR3 protein are collapsed into one entry carrying the most frequent genes and DNA. The sample includes approximately 620,000 distinct CDR3 sequences, with 8.6% observed a single time. The ten largest clones take up 0.85% to 1% of the sample. In addition, the sample was reused for a study of yellow fever vaccine responses in identical twins.

The source material was PBMCs. The receptor source for this set is a woman younger than 30 in good health.

This chain uses TRBV2 with TRBJ2-6; D gene uncertain. Trimming took 8 bases from V and 1 from J, leaving 6 bases between them. Per the germline V gene, CDR1 is SNHLY and CDR2 is FYNNEI. This CDR3 comprises 13 residues. The CDR3 coding sequence is TGTGCCAGCCATACATCTGGGGCCAACGTCCTGACTTTC. Protein sequence: CASHTSGANVLTF.

There are many counts of this clonotype. V and J are TRBV10-3 and TRBJ2-5; D is possibly TRBD1 (6 bases). This CDR3 has 14 amino acids. V was trimmed by 6 bases and J by 5 bases, leaving 16 bases between them. Germline CDR1 and CDR2: ENHRY and SYGVKD. The CDR3 DNA sequence: TGTGCCATCAGGGCTCAACAGGGAAGGGAGACCCAGTACTTC. Protein product: CAIRAQQGRETQYF.